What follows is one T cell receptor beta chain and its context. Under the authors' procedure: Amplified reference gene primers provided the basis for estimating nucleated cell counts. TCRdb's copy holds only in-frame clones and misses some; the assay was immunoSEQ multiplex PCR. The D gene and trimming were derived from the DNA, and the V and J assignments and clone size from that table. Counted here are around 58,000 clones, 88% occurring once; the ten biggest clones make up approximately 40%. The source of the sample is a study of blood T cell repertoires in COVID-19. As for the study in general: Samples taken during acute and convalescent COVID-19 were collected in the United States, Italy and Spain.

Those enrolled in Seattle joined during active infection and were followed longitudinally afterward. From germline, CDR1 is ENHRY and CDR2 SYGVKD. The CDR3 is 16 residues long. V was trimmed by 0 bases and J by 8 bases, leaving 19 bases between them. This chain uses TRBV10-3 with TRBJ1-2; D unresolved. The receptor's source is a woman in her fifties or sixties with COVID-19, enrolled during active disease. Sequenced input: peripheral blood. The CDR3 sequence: CAISESGQRTVGGYTF. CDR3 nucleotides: TGTGCCATCAGTGAGTCGGGTCAGCGGACGGTGGGAGGCTACACCTTC.